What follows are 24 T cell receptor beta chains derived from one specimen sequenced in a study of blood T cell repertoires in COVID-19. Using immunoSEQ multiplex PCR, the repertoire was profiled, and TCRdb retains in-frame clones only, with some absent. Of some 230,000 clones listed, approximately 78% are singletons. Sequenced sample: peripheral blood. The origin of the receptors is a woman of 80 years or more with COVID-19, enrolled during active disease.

In DNA form, the CDR3 reads TGTGCCAGCAGACAAGGGGGGGTCTCTCTGTTGCCCCAGCATTTT. As protein: CASRQGGVSLLPQHF. The chain recombines TRBV28 with TRBJ1-5; possibly TRBD1 for D (6 bases). The CDR3 is made up of 15 amino acids. Germline assignment: CDR1 MDHEN and CDR2 SYDVKM. Trimming removed 6 bases from V and 9 bases from J, with 21 bases in between. Based on the CDR3 plus reference TRBV28 and TRBJ1-5, the full variable domain is DVKVTQSSRYLVKRTGEKVFLECVQDMDHENMFWYRQDPGLGLRLIYFSYDVKMKEKGDIPEGYSVSREKKERFSLILESASTNQTSMYLCASRQGGVSLLPQHFGDGTRLSIL.

The CDR3 DNA follows: TGCGCCAGCAGCTTGGGGCCCAGCGGGAGCAGCACAGATACGCAGTATTTT. Amino acid sequence: CASSLGPSGSSTDTQYF. The rearrangement links TRBV5-1 to TRBJ2-3; TRBD2 matches at 8 bases. Germline-derived CDR1 and CDR2 are SGHRS and YFSETQ. V gave up 0 bases and J gave up 0 bases; unmatched junction bases: 6. The CDR3 has 17 amino acids.

This chain's CDR3 is CASSLQGATNEKLFF. The CDR3 DNA reads as TGTGCCAGCAGCTTGCAGGGGGCAACTAATGAAAAACTGTTTTTT. This rearrangement joins TRBV5-6 to TRBJ1-4; TRBD1 aligns across 7 bases. The CDR3 runs to 15 residues. CDR1 is SGHDT and CDR2 is YYEEEE in the germline V gene. J lost 0 bases, V lost 1 base, and 0 bases had no gene match.

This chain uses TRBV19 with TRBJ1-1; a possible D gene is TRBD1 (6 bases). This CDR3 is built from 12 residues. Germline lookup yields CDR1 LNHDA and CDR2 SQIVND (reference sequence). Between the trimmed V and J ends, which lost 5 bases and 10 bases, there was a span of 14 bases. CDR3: CASSQGGTGAFF. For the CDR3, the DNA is TGTGCCAGTAGTCAAGGGGGAACAGGAGCTTTCTTT.

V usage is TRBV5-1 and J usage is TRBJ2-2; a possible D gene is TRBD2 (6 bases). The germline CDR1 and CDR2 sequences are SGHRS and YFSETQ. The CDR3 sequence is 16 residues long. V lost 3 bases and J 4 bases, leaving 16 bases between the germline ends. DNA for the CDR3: TGCGCCAGCAGCTCGCTCCCGGACGGGGGCACCGGGGAGCTGTTTTTT. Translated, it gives CASSSLPDGGTGELFF.

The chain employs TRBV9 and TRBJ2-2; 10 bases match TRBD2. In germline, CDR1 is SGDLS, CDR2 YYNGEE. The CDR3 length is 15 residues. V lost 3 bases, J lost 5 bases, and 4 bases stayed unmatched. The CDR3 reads CASSATSGLTGELFF. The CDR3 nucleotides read TGTGCCAGCAGCGCGACTAGCGGGTTGACCGGGGAGCTGTTTTTT.

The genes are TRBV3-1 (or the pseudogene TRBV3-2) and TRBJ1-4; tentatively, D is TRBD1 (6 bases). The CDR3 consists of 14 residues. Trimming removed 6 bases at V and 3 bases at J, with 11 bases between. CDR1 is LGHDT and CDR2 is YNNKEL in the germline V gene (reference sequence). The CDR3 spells CASRLQGPNEKLFF. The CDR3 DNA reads TGTGCCAGCAGGTTACAGGGCCCTAATGAAAAACTGTTTTTT.

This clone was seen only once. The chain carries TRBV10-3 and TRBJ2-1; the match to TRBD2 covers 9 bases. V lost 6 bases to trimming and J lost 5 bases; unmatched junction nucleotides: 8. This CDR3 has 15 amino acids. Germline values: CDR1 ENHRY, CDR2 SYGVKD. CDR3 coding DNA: TGTGCCATCAGGGATTTTAGCGGGGGAAACAATGAGCAGTTCTTC. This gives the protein CAIRDFSGGNNEQFF.

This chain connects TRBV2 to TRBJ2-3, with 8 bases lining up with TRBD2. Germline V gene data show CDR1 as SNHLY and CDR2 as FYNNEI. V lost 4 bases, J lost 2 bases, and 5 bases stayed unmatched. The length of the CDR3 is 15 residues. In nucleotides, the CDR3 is TGTGCCAGCAGTGGGGGGGGACTAGACACAGATACGCAGTATTTT. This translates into CASSGGGLDTDTQYF.

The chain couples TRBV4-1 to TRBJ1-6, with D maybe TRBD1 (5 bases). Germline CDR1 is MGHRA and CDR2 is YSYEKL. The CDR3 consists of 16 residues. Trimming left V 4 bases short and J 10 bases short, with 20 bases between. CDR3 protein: CASSPMAGRRGSPLHF. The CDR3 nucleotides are TGCGCCAGCAGCCCCATGGCCGGTCGGAGGGGATCACCCCTCCACTTT.

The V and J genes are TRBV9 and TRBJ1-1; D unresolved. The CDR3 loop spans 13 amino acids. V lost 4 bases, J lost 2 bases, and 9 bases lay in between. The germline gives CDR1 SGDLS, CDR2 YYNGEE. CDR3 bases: TGTGCCAGCAGCCCCCGGGGAAACACTGAAGCTTTCTTT. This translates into CASSPRGNTEAFF.

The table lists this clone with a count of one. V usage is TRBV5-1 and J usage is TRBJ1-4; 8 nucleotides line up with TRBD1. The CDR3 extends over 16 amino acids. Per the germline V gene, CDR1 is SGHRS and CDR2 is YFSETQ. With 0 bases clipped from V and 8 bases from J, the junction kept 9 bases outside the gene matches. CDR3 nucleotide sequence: TGCGCCAGCAGCTTGGAACCCGACAGGGGCGGGGAAAAACTGTTTTTT. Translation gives CASSLEPDRGGEKLFF.

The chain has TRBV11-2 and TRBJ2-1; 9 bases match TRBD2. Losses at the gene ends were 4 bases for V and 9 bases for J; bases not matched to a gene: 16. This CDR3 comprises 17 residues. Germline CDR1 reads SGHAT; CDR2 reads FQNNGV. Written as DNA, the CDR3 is TGTGCCAGCAGCTACCCCGCGGGGCGGGGGGGCTCGGGTGAGCAGTTCTTC. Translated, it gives CASSYPAGRGGSGEQFF.

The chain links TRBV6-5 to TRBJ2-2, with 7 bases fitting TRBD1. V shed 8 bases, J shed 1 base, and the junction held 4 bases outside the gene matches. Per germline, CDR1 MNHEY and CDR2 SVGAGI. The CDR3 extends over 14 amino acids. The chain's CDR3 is CASRGQQNTGELFF. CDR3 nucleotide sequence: TGTGCCAGCCGGGGACAGCAGAACACCGGGGAGCTGTTTTTT.

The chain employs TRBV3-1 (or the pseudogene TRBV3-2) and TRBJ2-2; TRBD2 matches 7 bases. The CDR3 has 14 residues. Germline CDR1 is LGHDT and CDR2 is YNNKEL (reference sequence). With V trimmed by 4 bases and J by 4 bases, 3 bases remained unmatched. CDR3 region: CASSPGLPTGELFF. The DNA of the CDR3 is TGTGCCAGCAGCCCGGGACTACCCACCGGGGAGCTGTTTTTT.

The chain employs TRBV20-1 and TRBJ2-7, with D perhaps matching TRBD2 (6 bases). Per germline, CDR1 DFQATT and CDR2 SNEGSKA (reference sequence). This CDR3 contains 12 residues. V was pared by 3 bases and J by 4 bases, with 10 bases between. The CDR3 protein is CSASLTSYEQYF. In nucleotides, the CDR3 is TGCAGTGCTAGTCTGACTAGTTACGAGCAGTACTTC.

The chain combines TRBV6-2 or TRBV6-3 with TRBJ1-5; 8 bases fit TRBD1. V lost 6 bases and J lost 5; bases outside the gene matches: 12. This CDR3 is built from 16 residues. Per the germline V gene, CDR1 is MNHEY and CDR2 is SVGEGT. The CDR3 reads CASSSRMTGDHQPQHF. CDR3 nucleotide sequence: TGTGCCAGCAGCTCCCGAATGACAGGGGATCATCAGCCCCAGCATTTT.

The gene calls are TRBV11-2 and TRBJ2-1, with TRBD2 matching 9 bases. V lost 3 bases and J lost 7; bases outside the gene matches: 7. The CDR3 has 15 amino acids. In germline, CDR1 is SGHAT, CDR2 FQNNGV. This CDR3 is CASSFPAGGRNEQFF. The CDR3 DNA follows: TGTGCCAGCAGCTTCCCTGCGGGAGGGAGGAATGAGCAGTTCTTC.

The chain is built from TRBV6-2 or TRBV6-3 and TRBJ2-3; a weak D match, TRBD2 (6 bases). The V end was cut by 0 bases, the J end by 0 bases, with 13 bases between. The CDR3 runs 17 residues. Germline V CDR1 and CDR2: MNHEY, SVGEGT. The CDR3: CASSYSSGGASTDTQYF. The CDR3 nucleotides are TGTGCCAGCAGTTACTCGAGCGGCGGGGCTAGCACAGATACGCAGTATTTT.

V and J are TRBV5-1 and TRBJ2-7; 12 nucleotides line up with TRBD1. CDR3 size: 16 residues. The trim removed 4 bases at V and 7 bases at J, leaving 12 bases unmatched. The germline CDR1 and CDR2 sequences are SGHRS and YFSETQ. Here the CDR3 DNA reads TGCGCCAGCAGCCCTCTATCCGGGACAGGGGGCGCGGAGCAGTACTTC. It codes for CASSPLSGTGGAEQYF.

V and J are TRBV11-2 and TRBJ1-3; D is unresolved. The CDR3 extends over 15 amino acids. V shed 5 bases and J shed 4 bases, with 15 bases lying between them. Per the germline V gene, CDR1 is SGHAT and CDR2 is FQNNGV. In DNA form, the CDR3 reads TGTGCCAGCAGCCCAAACGAGGCGCGGGGAAACACCATATATTTT. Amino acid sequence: CASSPNEARGNTIYF.

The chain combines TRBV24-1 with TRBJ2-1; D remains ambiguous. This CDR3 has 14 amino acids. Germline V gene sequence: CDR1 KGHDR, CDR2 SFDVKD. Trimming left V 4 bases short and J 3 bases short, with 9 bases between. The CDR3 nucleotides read TGTGCCACCAGTGACCCAAACAGCTACAATGAGCAGTTCTTC. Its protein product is CATSDPNSYNEQFF.

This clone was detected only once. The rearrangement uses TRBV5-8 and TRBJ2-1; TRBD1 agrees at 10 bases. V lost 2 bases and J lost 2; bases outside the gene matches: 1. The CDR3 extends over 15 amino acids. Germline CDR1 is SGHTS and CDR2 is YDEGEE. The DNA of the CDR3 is TGTGCCAGCAGCTTAGGGACAGGGGCCTACAATGAGCAGTTCTTC. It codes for CASSLGTGAYNEQFF.

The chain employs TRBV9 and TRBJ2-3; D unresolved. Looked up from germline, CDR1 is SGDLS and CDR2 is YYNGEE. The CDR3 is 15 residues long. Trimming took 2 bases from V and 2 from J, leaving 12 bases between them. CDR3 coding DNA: TGTGCCAGCAGCGTTTCCCCCACTAACACAGATACGCAGTATTTT. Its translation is CASSVSPTNTDTQYF.